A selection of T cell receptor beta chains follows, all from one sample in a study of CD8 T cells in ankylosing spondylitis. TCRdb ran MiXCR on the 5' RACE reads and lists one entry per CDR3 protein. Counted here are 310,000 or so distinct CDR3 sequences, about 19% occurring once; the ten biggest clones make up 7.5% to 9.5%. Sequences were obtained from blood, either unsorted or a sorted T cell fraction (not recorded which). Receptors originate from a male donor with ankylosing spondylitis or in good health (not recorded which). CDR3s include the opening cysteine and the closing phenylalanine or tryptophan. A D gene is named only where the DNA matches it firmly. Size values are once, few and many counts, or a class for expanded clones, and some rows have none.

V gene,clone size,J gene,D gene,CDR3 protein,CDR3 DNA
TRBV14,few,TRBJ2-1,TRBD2,CASSQRTSLHEQFF,TGTGCCAGCAGCCAGAGGACTAGCCTTCATGAGCAGTTCTTC
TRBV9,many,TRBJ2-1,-,CASSVDPGNNEQFF,TGTGCCAGCAGCGTAGACCCCGGGAACAATGAGCAGTTCTTC
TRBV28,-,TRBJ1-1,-,CASIRQAGGTEAFF,TGTGCCAGCATCCGACAGGCGGGTGGCACTGAAGCTTTCTTT
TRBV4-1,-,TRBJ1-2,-,CASSQEGGQGYTF,TGCGCCAGCAGCCAAGAGGGAGGGCAAGGCTACACCTTC
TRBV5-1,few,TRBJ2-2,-,CASSLAGEVGELFF,TGCGCCTCCAGCTTGGCAGGGGAGGTCGGGGAGCTGTTTTTT
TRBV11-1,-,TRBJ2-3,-,CASSLPRIEQGVRTDTQYF,TGTGCCAGCAGCTTACCCCGTATAGAACAGGGAGTAAGGACAGATACGCAGTATTTT
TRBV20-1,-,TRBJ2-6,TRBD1,CSADDRASGANVLTF,TGCAGTGCTGACGACAGGGCCTCTGGGGCCAACGTCCTGACTTTC
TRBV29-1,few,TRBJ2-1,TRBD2,CSVGKRTSGPRSEQFF,TGCAGCGTTGGGAAAAGGACTAGCGGGCCTAGGAGTGAGCAGTTCTTC
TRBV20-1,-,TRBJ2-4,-,CSALTGLAKNIQYF,TGCAGTGCTTTGACAGGTTTAGCCAAAAACATTCAGTACTTC
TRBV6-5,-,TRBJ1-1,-,CASSYSGRLNTEAFF,TGTGCCAGCAGTTACTCAGGCAGATTGAACACTGAAGCTTTCTTT
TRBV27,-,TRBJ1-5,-,CASSLEAGRNQPQHF,TGTGCCAGCAGTTTAGAGGCAGGGCGGAATCAGCCCCAGCATTTT
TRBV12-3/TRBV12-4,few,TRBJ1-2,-,CASSDLGYGYTF,TGTGCCAGCAGCGACTTGGGCTATGGCTACACCTTC
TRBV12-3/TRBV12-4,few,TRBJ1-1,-,CASSLSPPLTGVNTEAFF,TGTGCCAGCAGTTTAAGCCCCCCTTTGACAGGAGTTAACACTGAAGCTTTCTTT
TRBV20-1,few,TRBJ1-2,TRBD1,CSAQGGSVGYTF,TGCAGTGCCCAAGGGGGCTCGGTTGGCTACACCTTC
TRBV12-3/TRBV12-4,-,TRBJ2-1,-,CASSAALAAGSYNEQFF,TGTGCCAGCAGTGCCGCACTAGCTGCGGGCTCCTACAATGAGCAGTTCTTC
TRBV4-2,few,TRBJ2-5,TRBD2,CASSQVAGQGETQYF,TGTGCCAGCAGCCAAGTAGCGGGCCAAGGGGAGACCCAGTACTTC
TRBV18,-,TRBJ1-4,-,CASSPSGVNEKLFF,TGTGCCAGCTCACCGTCAGGGGTTAATGAAAAACTGTTTTTT
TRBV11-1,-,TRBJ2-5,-,CASSSSTGQETQYF,TGTGCCAGCAGCTCCAGTACCGGACAAGAGACCCAGTACTTC
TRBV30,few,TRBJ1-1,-,CAWSLRVAEAFF,TGTGCCTGGAGTCTCAGGGTGGCTGAAGCTTTCTTT
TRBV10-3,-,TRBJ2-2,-,CAIMGVDTGELFF,TGTGCCATCATGGGGGTTGACACCGGGGAGCTGTTTTTT
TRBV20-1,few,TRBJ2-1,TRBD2,CSARKRGSYNEQFF,TGCAGTGCTAGGAAGCGGGGCTCCTACAATGAGCAGTTCTTC
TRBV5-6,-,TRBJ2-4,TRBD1,CASSLGPLDRGTPLAKNIQYF,TGTGCCAGCAGCTTGGGTCCCCTGGACAGGGGGACCCCTTTAGCCAAAAACATTCAGTACTTC
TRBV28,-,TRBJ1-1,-,CASSLNRRFRVNTEAFF,TGTGCCAGCAGTTTAAATAGACGCTTTCGGGTGAACACTGAAGCTTTCTTT
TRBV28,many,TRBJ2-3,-,CASRTDGDTQYF,TGTGCCAGCAGGACCGACGGGGATACGCAGTATTTT
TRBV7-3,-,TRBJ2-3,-,CASSFLASDTQYF,TGTGCCAGCAGCTTTTTAGCTTCGGATACGCAGTATTTT
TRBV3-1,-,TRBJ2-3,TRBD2,CASSQDTHWGPSGDRTDTQYF,TGTGCCAGCAGCCAAGATACCCATTGGGGCCCCAGCGGGGACCGCACAGATACGCAGTATTTT
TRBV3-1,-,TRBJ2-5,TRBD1,CASSQEPQGKETQYF,TGTGCCAGCAGCCAAGAACCACAGGGGAAAGAGACCCAGTACTTC
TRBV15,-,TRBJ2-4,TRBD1,CATSRRVGQGSNLAKNIQYF,TGTGCCACCAGCAGGCGAGTGGGACAGGGGTCAAACCTAGCCAAAAACATTCAGTACTTC
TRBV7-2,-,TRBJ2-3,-,CASSLGARDTDTQYF,TGTGCCAGCAGCCTTGGGGCACGAGACACAGATACGCAGTATTTT
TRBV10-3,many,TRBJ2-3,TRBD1,CAISGTGTTDTQYF,TGTGCCATCAGTGGGACAGGGACCACAGATACGCAGTATTTT
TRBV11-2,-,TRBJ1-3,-,CASSLVTGNTIYF,TGTGCCAGCAGCTTGGTTACCGGAAACACCATATATTTT
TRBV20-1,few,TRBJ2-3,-,CSARATSSDTQYF,TGCAGTGCTAGAGCTACTAGCTCAGATACGCAGTATTTT
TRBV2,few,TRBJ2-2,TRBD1,CASGTGGDGELFF,TGTGCCAGCGGGACAGGGGGTGACGGGGAGCTGTTTTTT
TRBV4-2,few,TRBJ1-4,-,CASSQEHGGMANEKLFF,TGTGCCAGCAGCCAAGAGCACGGGGGGATGGCTAATGAAAAACTGTTTTTT
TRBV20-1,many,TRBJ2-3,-,CSAQLTADNTDTQYF,TGCAGTGCCCAGCTTACCGCAGACAACACAGATACGCAGTATTTT
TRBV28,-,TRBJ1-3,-,CANPRSSGNTIYF,TGTGCCAACCCCCGGAGCTCTGGAAACACCATATATTTT
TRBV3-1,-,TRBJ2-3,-,CASSPWTSTDTQYF,TGTGCCAGCAGTCCGTGGACTAGCACAGATACGCAGTATTTT
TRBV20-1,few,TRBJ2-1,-,CSASGAGGSYNEQFF,TGCAGTGCTAGCGGGGCCGGGGGCTCCTACAATGAGCAGTTCTTC
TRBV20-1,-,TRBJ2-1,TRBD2,CSATSGRSNEQFF,TGCAGTGCCACTAGCGGGAGGAGTAATGAGCAGTTCTTC
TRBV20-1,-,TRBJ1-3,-,CSARDGARGGRTIYF,TGCAGTGCTAGAGATGGGGCTAGGGGGGGCCGCACCATATATTTT